This T cell receptor beta chain was documented in a study of cytomegalovirus exposure and HLA in healthy donors. Findings and caveats of the study: Presence/absence analyses treated sequencing depth as roughly uniform across donors. Analysis was carried out at a later point, and it linked a missense DCLRE1C variant to TCR beta V- and J-gene trimming.

For this clone: Its target is unknown.

Both 60 Vbeta primers and 13 Jbeta primers went into the PCR. Here immunoSEQ multiplex PCR was the method, and the copy in TCRdb shows in-frame clones only, minus some. Altogether 140,000 to 150,000 clones are present, around four fifths being singletons, with the ten largest covering approximately 3.6%. This CDR3 comprises 13 residues. Germline lookup yields CDR1 MNHEY and CDR2 SVGAGI. V shed 5 bases, J shed 10 bases, and the junction held 5 bases outside the gene matches. The TCR comes from a male donor in good health and CMV-seronegative. The sample consisted of PBMCs. This chain uses TRBV6-5 with TRBJ2-1; TRBD1 matches 10 bases. CDR3 amino acids: CASSNPGQGEQFF. CDR3 nucleotides: TGTGCCAGCAGTAATCCGGGACAGGGGGAGCAGTTCTTC.